This T cell receptor (beta chain) was documented in a study of identifying expanded T cells in peripheral blood. Study-wide results and caveats: Across healthy donors, higher total template counts meant significantly greater approximately 2-week count variance.

Healthy donors had no documented immune events, such as infections, while sampled. This clone occurred many times. Antigen: not known. Germline assignment: CDR1 MDHEN and CDR2 SYDVKM. This CDR3 spans 13 amino acids. The ends were cut back, 10 bases at V and 2 bases at J, with 9 bases in the middle. Method: immunoSEQ multiplex PCR; TCRdb's copy keeps in-frame clones and lacks some. The profile covers approximately 100,000 clones, with roughly 87% appearing a single time and roughly 17% taken by the ten largest. The rearrangement joins TRBV28 to TRBJ2-6, with no clear D. This TCR was sampled from a person aged 18 to 75 in good health. Sequencing was done on a sample of blood. The DNA for the CDR3 is TGTGCCACTAGGTCCCCTGGGGCCAACGTCCTGACTTTC. Its translation: CATRSPGANVLTF.